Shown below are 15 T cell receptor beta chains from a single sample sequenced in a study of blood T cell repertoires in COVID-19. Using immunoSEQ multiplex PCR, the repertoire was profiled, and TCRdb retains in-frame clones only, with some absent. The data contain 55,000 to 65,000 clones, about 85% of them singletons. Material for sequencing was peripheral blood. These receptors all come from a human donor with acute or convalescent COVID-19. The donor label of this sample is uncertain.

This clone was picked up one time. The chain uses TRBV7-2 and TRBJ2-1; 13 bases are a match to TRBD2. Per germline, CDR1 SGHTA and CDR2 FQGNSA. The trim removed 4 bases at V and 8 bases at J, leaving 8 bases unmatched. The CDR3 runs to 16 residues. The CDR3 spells CASSSGLAGAEDEQFF. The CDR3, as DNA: TGTGCCAGCAGCTCCGGACTAGCGGGAGCGGAAGATGAGCAGTTCTTC. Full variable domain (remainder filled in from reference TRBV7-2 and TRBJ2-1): GAGVSQSPSNKVTEKGKDVELRCDPISGHTALYWYRQSLGQGLEFLIYFQGNSAPDKSGLPSDRFSAERTGGSVSTLTIQRTQQEDSAVYLCASSSGLAGAEDEQFFGPGTRLTVL.

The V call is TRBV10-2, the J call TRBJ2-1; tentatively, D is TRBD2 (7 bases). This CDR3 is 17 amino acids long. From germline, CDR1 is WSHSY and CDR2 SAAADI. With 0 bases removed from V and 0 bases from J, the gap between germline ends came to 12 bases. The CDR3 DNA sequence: TGCGCCAGCAGTGAGTCGGGGGGGCCGAGCTCCTACAATGAGCAGTTCTTC. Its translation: CASSESGGPSSYNEQFF.

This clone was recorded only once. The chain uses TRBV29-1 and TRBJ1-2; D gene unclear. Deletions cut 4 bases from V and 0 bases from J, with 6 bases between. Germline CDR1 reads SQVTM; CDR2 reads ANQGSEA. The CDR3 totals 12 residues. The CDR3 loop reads CSVAQSNYGYTF. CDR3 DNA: TGCAGCGTTGCCCAGTCTAACTATGGCTACACCTTC.

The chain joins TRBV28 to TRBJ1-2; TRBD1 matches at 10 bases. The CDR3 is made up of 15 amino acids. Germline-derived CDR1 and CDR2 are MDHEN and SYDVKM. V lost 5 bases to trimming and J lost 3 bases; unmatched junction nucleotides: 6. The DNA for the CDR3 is TGTGCCAGCAGTACCGGGACAGGGGCGGACTATGGCTACACCTTC. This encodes CASSTGTGADYGYTF.

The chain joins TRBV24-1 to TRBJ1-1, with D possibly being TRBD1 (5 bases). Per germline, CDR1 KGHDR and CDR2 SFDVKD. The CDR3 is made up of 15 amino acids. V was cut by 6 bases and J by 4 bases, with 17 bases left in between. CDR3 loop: CATSLEGVFATEAFF. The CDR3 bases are TGTGCCACCAGTCTCGAAGGGGTCTTCGCCACTGAAGCTTTCTTT.

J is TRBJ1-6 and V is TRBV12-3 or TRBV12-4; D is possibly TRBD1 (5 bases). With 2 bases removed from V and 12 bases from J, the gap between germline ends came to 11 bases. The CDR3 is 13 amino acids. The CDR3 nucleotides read TGTGCCAGCAGTTTACAGGCAGGGCAACCCCTCCACTTT. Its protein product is CASSLQAGQPLHF.

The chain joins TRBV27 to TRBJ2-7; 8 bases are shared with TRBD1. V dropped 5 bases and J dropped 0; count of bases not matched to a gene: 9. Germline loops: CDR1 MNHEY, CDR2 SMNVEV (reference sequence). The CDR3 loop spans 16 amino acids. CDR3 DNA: TGTGCCAGCAGTCGCACCAGGGGGCCGCTCTCCTACGAGCAGTACTTC. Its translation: CASSRTRGPLSYEQYF.

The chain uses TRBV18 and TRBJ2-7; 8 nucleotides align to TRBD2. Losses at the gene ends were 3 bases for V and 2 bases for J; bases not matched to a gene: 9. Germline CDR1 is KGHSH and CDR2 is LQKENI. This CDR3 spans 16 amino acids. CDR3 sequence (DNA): TGTGCCAGCTCACCCGGGGGGGGTGCAAACCCCTACGAGCAGTACGTC. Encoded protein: CASSPGGGANPYEQYV.

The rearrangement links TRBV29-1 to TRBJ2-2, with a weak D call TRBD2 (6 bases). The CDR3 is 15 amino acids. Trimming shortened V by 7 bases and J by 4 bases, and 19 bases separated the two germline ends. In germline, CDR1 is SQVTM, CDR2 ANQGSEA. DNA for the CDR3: TGCAGCGCGGCCTCGCGGGGTGAGGGCACCGGGGAGCTGTTTTTT. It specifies CSAASRGEGTGELFF.

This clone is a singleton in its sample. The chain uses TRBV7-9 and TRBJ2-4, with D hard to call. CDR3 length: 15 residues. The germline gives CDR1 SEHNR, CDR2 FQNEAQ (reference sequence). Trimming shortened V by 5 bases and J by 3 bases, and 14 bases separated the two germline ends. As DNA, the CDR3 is TGTGCCAGCAGCACCGACTCCGGTCGCAAAAACATTCAGTACTTC. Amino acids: CASSTDSGRKNIQYF.

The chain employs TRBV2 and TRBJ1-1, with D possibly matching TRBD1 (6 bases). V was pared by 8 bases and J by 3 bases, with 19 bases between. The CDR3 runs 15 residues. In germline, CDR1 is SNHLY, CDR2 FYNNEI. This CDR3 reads CASYYTGTVDTEAFF. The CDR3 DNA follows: TGTGCCAGCTATTATACAGGGACGGTGGACACTGAAGCTTTCTTT. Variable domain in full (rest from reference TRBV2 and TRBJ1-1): EPEVTQTPSHQVTQMGQEVILRCVPISNHLYFYWYRQILGQKVEFLVSFYNNEISEKSEIFDDQFSVERPDGSNFTLKIRSTKLEDSAMYFCASYYTGTVDTEAFFGQGTRLTVV.

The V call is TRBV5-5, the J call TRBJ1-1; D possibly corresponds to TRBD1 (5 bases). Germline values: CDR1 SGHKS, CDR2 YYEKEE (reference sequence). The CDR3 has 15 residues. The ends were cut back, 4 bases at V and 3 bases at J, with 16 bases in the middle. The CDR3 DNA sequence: TGTGCCAGCAGCCCGTCATGGCGGGGGTACACTGAAGCTTTCTTT. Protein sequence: CASSPSWRGYTEAFF.

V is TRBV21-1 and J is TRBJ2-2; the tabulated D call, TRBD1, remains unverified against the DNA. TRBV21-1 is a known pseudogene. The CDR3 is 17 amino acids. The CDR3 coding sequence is TGTGCCAGCAGCAAAGTCCACAGGGAACCGAACACCGGGGAGCTGTTTTTT. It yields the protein CASSKVHREPNTGELFF.

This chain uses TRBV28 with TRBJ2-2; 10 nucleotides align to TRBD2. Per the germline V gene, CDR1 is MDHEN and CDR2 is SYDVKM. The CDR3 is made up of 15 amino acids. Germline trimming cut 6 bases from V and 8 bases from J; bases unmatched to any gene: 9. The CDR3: CASSLLSGRAGELFF. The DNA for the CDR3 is TGTGCCAGCAGCTTGCTGAGCGGGAGGGCGGGGGAGCTGTTTTTT.

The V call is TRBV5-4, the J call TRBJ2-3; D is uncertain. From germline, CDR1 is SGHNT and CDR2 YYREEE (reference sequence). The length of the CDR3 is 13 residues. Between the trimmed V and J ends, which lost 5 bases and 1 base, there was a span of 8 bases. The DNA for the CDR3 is TGTGCCAGCAGTTCTCAGGGCACAGATACGCAGTATTTT. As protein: CASSSQGTDTQYF.